The source of this TCR beta chain is a study of T cell changes during pregnancy in multiple sclerosis (dated by TCRdb to between 2018 and 2021). Regarding the research as a whole: The study examined how the T cell repertoire changed over the course of pregnancy in women with multiple sclerosis.

From the cysteine up to the phenylalanine, the CDR3 has a length of 15 residues. Only the CDR3 DNA stays, 45 bases, in frame from base 1. CDR1 LGHNA and CDR2 YNFKEQ were looked up in the germline V gene. V drops 1 base and J drops 0 bases, leaving 9 bases in between. To prepare the library, the immunoSEQ multiplex PCR assay was applied. TCRdb took over this immuneACCESS table, retaining in-frame rearrangements with V and J assigned. Such tables are incomplete; in checked studies, under half of the missing clones stem from an unresolved V gene, and the remainder is unexplained. The sample table records tens of thousands of clones; about nine tenths of these occur just once. The ten largest clones capture more than 0.45% of the sample. For this clone: This clone's antigen is unknown. No per-base quality is available; no much larger clone lies one base away.

The sequence was obtained from a female donor in good health, enrolled as a control in a pregnancy study. The chain couples TRBV4-2 to TRBJ2-5, with no D gene named confidently. The sample here was CD4+ T cells from peripheral blood mononuclear cells, taken in the first trimester of pregnancy. In nucleotides, the sequence is TGTGCCAGCAGCCAAGGAGTAGCAGACCAAGAGACCCAGTACTTC. It translates as CASSQGVADQETQYF.